Reported below is one T cell receptor beta chain. Its antigen is undetermined. The data belong to a study of cytomegalovirus exposure and HLA in healthy donors. General study results and limits: Testing in vitro showed a few CMV-associated chains specific for CMV antigens. Compared with the roughly 670-donor mean, an Asian-associated ancestry cluster reportedly had fewer N-insertions, according to a later analysis.

CDR1 SGHRS and CDR2 YFSETQ come from the germline V gene. The CDR3 totals 16 residues. V dropped 2 bases and J dropped 5 bases, with 19 bases sitting between them. Nominally healthy donors provided the samples, though records likely missed some immune exposures. Use of 60 Vbeta and 13 Jbeta primers characterized the PCR. The table came from immunoSEQ multiplex PCR; TCRdb's copy has only in-frame clones and leaves some out. The sample table sets out 40,000 to 60,000 clones. The receptor's source is a man aged 35 to 55 in good health and CMV-seropositive. V gene TRBV5-1 combines with J gene TRBJ2-5, with D maybe TRBD2 (7 bases). Input material: PBMCs. CDR3 residues: CASSLRGGGYRETQYF. In DNA, the CDR3 is TGCGCCAGCAGCTTAAGGGGGGGCGGATATCGGGAGACCCAGTACTTC.